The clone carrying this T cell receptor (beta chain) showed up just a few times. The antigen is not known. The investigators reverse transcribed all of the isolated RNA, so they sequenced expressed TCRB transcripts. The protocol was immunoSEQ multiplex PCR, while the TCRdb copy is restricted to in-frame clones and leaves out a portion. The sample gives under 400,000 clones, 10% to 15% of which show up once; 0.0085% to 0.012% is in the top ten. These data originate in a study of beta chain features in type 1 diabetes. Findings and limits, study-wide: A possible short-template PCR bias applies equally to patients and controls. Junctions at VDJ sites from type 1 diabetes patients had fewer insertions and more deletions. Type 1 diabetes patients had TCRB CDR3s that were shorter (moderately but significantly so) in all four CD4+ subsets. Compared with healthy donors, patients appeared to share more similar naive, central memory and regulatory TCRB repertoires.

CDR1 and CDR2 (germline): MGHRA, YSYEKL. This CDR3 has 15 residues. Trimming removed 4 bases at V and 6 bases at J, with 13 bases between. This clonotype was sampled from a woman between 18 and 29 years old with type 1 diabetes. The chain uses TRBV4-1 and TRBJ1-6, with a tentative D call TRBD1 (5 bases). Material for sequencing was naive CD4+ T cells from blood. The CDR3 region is CASSRLGGTNSPLHF. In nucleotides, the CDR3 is TGCGCCAGCAGCCGCCTAGGAGGGACTAATTCACCCCTCCACTTT.